This T cell receptor (beta chain) was recovered during a study of Ad26.COV2.S vaccination and SARS-CoV-2 variants. Study in general: Among those in the COV1001 Ad26.COV2.S trial arm was the donor. Overall study findings and caveats: A substantial breadth of spike-specific CD8+ and CD4+ T cell responses after vaccination has been reported.

Specified treatment: about 20 received Ad26.COV2.S at low or high dose, single or two shots; about 5 received placebo; per-sample allocation not given. The study sampled participants on day 63 after the first vaccine or placebo injection. Boston provided a donor who was an adult aged 18-55 years. Details on this clone: As yet, its antigen is unknown.

Assay used: immunoSEQ multiplex PCR; TCRdb lists only in-frame clones, some missing. Found here are approximately 420,000 clones, more than 75% of them singletons; the top ten hold 3.6%. Germline CDR1 and CDR2: SNHLY and FYNNEI. V was trimmed by 8 bases and J by 5 bases, leaving 15 bases between them. There are 14 residues in the CDR3. The material was peripheral blood, obtained in a trial of Ad26.COV2.S vaccine versus placebo. The chain links TRBV2 to TRBJ2-2, with D possibly being TRBD1 or TRBD2 (6 bases each). This TCR was sampled from a person between 18 and 59 years old who received the Ad26.COV2.S COVID-19 vaccine or a placebo. CDR3 sequence: CASGGHVRTGELFF. For the CDR3, the DNA is TGTGCCAGCGGGGGGCACGTCAGGACCGGGGAGCTGTTTTTT.